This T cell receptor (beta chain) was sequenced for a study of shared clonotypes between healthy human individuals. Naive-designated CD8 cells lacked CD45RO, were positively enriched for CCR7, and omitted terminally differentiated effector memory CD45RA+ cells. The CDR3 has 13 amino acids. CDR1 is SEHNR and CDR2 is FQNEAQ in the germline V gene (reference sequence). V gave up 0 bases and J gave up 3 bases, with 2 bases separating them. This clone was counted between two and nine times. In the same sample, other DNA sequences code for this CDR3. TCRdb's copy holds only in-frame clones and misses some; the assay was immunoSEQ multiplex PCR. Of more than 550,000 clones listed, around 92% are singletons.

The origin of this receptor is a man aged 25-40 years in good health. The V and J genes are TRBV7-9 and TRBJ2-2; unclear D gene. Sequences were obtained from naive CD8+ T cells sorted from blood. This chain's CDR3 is CASSLADTGELFF. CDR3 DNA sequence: TGTGCCAGCAGCTTAGCGGACACCGGGGAGCTGTTTTTT.